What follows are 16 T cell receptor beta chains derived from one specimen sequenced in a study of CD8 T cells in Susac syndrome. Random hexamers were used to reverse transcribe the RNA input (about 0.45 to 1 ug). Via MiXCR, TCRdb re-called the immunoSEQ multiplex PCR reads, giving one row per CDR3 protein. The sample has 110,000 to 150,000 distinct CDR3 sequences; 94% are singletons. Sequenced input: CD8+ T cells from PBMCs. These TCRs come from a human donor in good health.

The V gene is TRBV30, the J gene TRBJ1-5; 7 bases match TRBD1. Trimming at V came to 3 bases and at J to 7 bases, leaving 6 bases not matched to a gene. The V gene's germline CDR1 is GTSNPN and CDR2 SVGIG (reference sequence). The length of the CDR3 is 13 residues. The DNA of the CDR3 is TGTGCCTGGAGAGACAGGGACGGCCAGCCCCAGCATTTT. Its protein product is CAWRDRDGQPQHF.

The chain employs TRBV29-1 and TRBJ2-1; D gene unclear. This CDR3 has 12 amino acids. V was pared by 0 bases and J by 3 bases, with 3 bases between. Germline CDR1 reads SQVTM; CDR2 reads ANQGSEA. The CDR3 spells CSVEENYNEQFF. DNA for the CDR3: TGCAGCGTTGAAGAGAACTACAATGAGCAGTTCTTC.

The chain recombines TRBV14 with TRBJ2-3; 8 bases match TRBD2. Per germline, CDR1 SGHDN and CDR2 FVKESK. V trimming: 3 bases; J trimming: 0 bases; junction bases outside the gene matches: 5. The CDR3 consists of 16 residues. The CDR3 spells CASSHTSGSSTDTQYF. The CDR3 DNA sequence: TGTGCCAGCAGCCATACTAGCGGATCTAGCACAGATACGCAGTATTTT.

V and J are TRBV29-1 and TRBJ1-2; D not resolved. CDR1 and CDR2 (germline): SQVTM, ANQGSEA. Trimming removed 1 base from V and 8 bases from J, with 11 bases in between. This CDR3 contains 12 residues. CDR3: CSVEGRHEGYTF. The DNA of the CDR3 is TGCAGCGTTGAAGGAAGGCATGAGGGCTACACCTTC.

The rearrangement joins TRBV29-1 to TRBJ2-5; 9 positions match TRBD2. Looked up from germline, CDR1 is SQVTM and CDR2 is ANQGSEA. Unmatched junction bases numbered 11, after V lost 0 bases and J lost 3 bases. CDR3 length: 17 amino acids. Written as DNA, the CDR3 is TGCAGCGTTGAAGATCTGAGTGGGGTAGCGGGAGAAGAGACCCAGTACTTC. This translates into CSVEDLSGVAGEETQYF.

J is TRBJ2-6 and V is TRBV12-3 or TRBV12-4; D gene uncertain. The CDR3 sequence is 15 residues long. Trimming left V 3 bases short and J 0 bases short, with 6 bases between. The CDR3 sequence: CASSFSLSGANVLTF. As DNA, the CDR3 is TGTGCCAGCAGTTTTTCTCTCTCTGGGGCCAACGTCCTGACTTTC.

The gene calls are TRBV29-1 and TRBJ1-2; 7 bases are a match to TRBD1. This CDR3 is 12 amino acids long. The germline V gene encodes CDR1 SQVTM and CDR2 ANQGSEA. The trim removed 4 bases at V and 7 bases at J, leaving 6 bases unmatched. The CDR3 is CSVATGDGGYTF. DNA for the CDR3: TGCAGCGTTGCTACAGGGGATGGTGGCTACACCTTC.

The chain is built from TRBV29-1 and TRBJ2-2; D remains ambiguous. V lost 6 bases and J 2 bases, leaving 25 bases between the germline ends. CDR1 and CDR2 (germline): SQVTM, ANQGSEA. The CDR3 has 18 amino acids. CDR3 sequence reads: CSVSGDPLRQKNTGELFF. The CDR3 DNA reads TGCAGCGTGAGTGGTGACCCCTTGAGACAAAAAAACACCGGGGAGCTGTTTTTT.

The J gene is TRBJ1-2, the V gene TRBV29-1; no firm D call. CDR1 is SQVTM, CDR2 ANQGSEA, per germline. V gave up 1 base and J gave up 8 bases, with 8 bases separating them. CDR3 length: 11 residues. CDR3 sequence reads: CSVEGFWGYTF. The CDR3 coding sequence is TGCAGCGTTGAAGGCTTTTGGGGCTACACCTTC.

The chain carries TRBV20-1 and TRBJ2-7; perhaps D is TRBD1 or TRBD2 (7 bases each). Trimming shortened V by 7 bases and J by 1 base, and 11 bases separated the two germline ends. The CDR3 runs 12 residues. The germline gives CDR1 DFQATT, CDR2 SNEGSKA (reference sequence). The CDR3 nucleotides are TGCAGTGTCCAGGGGGGGTCCTACGAGCAGTACTTC. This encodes CSVQGGSYEQYF.

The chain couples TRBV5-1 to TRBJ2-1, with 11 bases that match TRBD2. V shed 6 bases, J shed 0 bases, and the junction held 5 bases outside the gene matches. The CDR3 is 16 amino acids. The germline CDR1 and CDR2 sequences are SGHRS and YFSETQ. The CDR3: CASISGRGSSYNEQFF. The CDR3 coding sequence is TGCGCCAGCATTAGCGGGAGGGGCAGCTCCTACAATGAGCAGTTCTTC. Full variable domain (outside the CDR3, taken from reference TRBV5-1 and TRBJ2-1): KAGVTQTPRYLIKTRGQQVTLSCSPISGHRSVSWYQQTPGQGLQFLFEYFSETQRNKGNFPGRFSGRQFSNSRSEMNVSTLELGDSALYLCASISGRGSSYNEQFFGPGTRLTVL.

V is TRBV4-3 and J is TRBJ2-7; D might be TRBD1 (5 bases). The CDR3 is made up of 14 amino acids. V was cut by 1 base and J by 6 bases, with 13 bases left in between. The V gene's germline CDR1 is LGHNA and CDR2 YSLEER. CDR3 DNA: TGCGCCAGCAGCCAAGGGGGCGAGATTGTCGAGCAGTACTTC. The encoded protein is CASSQGGEIVEQYF.

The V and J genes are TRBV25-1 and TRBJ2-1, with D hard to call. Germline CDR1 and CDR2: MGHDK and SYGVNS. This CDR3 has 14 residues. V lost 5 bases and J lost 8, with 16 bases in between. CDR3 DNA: TGTGCCAGCAGTTCCCCGGGCAGGAGCCATGAGCAGTTCTTC. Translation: CASSSPGRSHEQFF.

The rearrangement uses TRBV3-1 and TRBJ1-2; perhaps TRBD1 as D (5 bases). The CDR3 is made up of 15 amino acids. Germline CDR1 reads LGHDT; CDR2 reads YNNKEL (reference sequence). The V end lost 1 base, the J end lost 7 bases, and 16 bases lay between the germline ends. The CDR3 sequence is CASSQAGTSGFGYTF. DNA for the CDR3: TGTGCCAGCAGCCAAGCTGGGACTTCTGGTTTTGGCTACACCTTC.

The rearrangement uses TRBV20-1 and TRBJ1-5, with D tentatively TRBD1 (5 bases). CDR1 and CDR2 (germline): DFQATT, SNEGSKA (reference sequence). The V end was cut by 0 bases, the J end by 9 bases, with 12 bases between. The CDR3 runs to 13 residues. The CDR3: CSARDRAVAPQHF. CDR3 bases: TGCAGTGCTAGAGACAGGGCCGTTGCGCCCCAGCATTTT.

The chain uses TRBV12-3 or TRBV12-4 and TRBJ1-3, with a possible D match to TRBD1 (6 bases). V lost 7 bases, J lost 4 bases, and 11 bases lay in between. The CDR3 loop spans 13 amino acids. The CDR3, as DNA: TGTGCCAGCACTCGCGACAGGGGAAACACCATATATTTT. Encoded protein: CASTRDRGNTIYF.